The present entry profiles one T cell receptor (beta chain) with its context. The antigen is not known. The record originates from a study of cytomegalovirus exposure and HLA in healthy donors. V gave up 4 bases and J gave up 5 bases, with 15 bases separating them. The germline V gene encodes CDR1 MNHEY and CDR2 SMNVEV (reference sequence). This CDR3 has 14 amino acids. The PCR was carried out with 60 Vbeta primers and 13 Jbeta primers. Only in-frame clones appear in the TCRdb table, and some are missing; sequencing was by immunoSEQ multiplex PCR. The profile shows 100,000 to 150,000 clones, approximately 80% of them singletons. Study-level points and caveats: Most TCR sequences proved rare, with some public TCRs found in many donors.

The source is a young man in good health and CMV-seronegative. V is TRBV27 and J is TRBJ2-7; tentatively, D is TRBD1 (6 bases). The sequenced sample consisted of PBMCs. CDR3 DNA sequence: TGTGCCAGCAGTTATTTACGAACAGGGAACGAGCAGTACTTC. It translates to CASSYLRTGNEQYF.